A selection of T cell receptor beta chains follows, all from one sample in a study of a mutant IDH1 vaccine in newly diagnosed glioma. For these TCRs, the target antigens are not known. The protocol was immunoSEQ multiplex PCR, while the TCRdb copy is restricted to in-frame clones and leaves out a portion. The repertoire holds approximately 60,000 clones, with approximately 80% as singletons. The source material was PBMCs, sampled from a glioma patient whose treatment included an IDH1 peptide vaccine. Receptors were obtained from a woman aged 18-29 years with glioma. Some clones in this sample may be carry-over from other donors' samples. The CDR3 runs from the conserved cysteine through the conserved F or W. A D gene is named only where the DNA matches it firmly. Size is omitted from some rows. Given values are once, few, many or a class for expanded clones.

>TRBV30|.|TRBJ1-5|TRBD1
CAWSGRTGWNQPQHF
TGTGCCTGGAGTGGGAGGACAGGGTGGAATCAGCCCCAGCATTTT
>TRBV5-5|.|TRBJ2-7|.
CASSYFSGSYEQYF
TGTGCCAGCAGCTACTTCAGCGGATCCTACGAGCAGTACTTC
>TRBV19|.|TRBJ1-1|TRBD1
CASSIQGAQNEAFF
TGTGCCAGTAGTATCCAGGGGGCGCAGAATGAAGCTTTCTTT
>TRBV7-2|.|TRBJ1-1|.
CASSSYRSSNTEAFF
TGTGCCAGCAGCTCATACAGATCCTCGAACACTGAAGCTTTCTTT
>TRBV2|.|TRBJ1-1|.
CASSEEPVTEAFF
TGTGCCAGCAGTGAAGAGCCAGTCACTGAAGCTTTCTTT
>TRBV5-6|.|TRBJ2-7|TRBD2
CASSYGGGYEQYF
TGTGCCAGCAGCTATGGGGGGGGCTACGAGCAGTACTTC
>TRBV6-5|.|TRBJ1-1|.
CASCLGLDTEAFF
TGTGCCAGCTGCTTAGGACTGGACACTGAAGCTTTCTTT
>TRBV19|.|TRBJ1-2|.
CASSMKGYTF
TGTGCCAGTAGTATGAAGGGCTACACCTTC
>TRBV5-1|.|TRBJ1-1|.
CASSPGHLMNTEAFF
TGCGCCAGCAGCCCCGGACACCTGATGAACACTGAAGCTTTCTTT
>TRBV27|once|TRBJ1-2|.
CASSSSGFGRGYTF
TGTGCCAGCAGTTCTTCAGGGTTTGGGAGGGGCTACACCTTC
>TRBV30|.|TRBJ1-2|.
CAWKFNSSYGYTF
TGTGCCTGGAAATTTAACAGCTCCTATGGCTACACCTTC
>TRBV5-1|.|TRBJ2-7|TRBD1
CASSSSDRAAYEQYF
TGCGCCAGCAGCTCCTCTGACAGGGCCGCCTACGAGCAGTACTTC
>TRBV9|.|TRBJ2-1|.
CASSLAVSSYNEQFF
TGTGCCAGCAGCTTAGCGGTTAGCTCCTACAATGAGCAGTTCTTC
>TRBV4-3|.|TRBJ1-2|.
CASSQDVRHLGGGYTF
TGCGCCAGCAGCCAAGATGTAAGGCACCTCGGCGGGGGCTACACCTTC
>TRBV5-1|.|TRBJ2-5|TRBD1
CASSLVTGGETQYF
TGCGCCAGCAGCTTGGTTACAGGGGGAGAGACCCAGTACTTC
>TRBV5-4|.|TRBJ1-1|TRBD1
CASSSGQDRLNRNTEAFF
TGTGCCAGCAGCTCAGGTCAGGACAGGTTGAATAGGAACACTGAAGCTTTCTTT
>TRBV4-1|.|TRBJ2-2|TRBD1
CASSQDSGTGPTGELFF
TGCGCCAGCAGCCAAGACTCCGGGACAGGGCCCACCGGGGAGCTGTTTTTT
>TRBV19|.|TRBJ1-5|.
CASNEDSNQPQHF
TGTGCCAGTAACGAGGATAGCAATCAGCCCCAGCATTTT
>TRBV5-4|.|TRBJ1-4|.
CASSLAGHNEKLFF
TGTGCCAGCAGCTTGGCAGGGCATAATGAAAAACTGTTTTTT
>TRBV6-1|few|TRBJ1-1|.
CASRTYEAFF
TGTGCCAGCAGGACCTATGAAGCTTTCTTT
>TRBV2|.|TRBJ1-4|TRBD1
CASWGQINEKLFF
TGTGCCAGCTGGGGACAGATTAATGAAAAACTGTTTTTT
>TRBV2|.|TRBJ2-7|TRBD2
CASRRTSVSSYEQYF
TGTGCCAGCAGGAGGACTAGCGTTTCTTCCTACGAGCAGTACTTC
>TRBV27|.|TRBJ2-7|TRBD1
CASRRQGVFYEQYF
TGTGCCTCCAGAAGACAGGGAGTATTCTACGAGCAGTACTTC
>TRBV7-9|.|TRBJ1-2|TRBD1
CASSPSTGSNYGYTF
TGTGCCAGCAGCCCATCGACAGGGTCCAACTATGGCTACACCTTC
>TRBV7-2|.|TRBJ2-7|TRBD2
CASSLEALAGGEQYF
TGTGCCAGCAGCTTAGAGGCTTTAGCGGGGGGCGAGCAGTACTTC
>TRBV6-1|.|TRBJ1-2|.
CASSEAPDLDGYTF
TGTGCCAGCAGTGAAGCTCCCGATTTGGATGGCTACACCTTC
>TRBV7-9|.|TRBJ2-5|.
CASSLGGERGQTQYF
TGTGCCAGCAGCTTAGGAGGGGAACGGGGGCAGACCCAGTACTTC
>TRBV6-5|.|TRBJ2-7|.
CASSTGAGTLYEQYF
TGTGCCAGCAGTACTGGGGCGGGGACGCTATACGAGCAGTACTTC
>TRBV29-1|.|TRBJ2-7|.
CSVERLGTYEQYF
TGCAGCGTTGAGAGGTTGGGAACCTACGAGCAGTACTTC
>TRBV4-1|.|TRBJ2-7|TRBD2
CASSQVSGVSYEQYF
TGCGCCAGCAGCCAAGTGAGCGGGGTCTCCTACGAGCAGTACTTC
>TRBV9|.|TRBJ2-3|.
CASSPRLKDTQYF
TGTGCCAGCAGCCCTCGACTTAAAGATACGCAGTATTTT
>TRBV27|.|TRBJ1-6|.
CASSPSRVTGSPLHF
TGTGCCAGCAGTCCATCCAGGGTGACGGGTTCACCCCTCCACTTT
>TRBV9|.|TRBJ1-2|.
CASSVGQAGGYGYTF
TGTGCCAGCAGCGTAGGACAGGCGGGGGGCTATGGCTACACCTTC
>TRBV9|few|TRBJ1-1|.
CASKGNPNTEAFF
TGTGCCAGCAAGGGGAACCCCAATACTGAAGCTTTCTTT
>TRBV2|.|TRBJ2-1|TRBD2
CASSPTSGSKYQFF
TGTGCCAGCAGTCCCACTAGCGGGAGTAAGTATCAGTTCTTC
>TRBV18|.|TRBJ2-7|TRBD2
CASSPRASGRPRAYEQYF
TGTGCCAGCTCACCACGGGCTAGCGGGAGGCCCAGGGCCTACGAGCAGTACTTC
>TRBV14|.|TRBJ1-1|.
CASSQARGRNTEAFF
TGTGCCAGCAGCCAAGCCAGGGGACGGAACACTGAAGCTTTCTTT
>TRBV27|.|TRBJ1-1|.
CASSRPGMNTEAFF
TGTGCCAGCAGTCGTCCGGGAATGAACACTGAAGCTTTCTTT
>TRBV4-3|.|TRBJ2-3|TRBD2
CASSQELAGGLDTQYF
TGCGCCAGCAGCCAAGAACTAGCGGGGGGGCTTGATACGCAGTATTTT
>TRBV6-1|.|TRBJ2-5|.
CASLGLLRTQYF
TGTGCCAGCCTAGGACTGCTCAGAACCCAGTACTTC
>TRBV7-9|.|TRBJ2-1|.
CASSLGLTNEQFF
TGTGCCAGCAGCCTGGGGCTGACCAATGAGCAGTTCTTC
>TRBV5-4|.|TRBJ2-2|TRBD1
CASSVGQGGPTGELFF
TGTGCCAGCAGCGTGGGACAGGGGGGCCCCACCGGGGAGCTGTTTTTT
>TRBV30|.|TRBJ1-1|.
CAWSVWGAVNTEAFF
TGTGCCTGGAGTGTATGGGGGGCCGTGAACACTGAAGCTTTCTTT
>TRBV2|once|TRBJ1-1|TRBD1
CAIDREDTEAFF
TGTGCCATTGACAGGGAAGACACTGAAGCTTTCTTT
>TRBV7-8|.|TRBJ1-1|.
CASSRGRTGTEAFF
TGTGCCAGCAGCCGGGGCAGGACGGGAACTGAAGCTTTCTTT
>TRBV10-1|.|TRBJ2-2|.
CATEPENTGELFF
TGCGCCACCGAACCGGAGAACACCGGGGAGCTGTTTTTT
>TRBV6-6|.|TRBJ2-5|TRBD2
CASSKGTSGGETQYF
TGTGCCAGCAGTAAGGGGACTAGCGGGGGGGAGACCCAGTACTTC
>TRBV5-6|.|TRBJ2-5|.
CASTSDQGIRETQYF
TGTGCCAGCACCTCCGACCAGGGGATTCGAGAGACCCAGTACTTC
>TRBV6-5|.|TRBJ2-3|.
CASSPGTLSTDTQYF
TGTGCCAGCAGCCCCGGGACCCTTAGCACAGATACGCAGTATTTT
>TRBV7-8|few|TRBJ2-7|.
CASSLGAGVHEQYF
TGTGCCAGCAGCTTAGGGGCAGGGGTCCACGAGCAGTACTTC
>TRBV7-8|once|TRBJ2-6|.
CASSSRPVSYSGANVLTF
TGTGCCAGCAGCTCCCGACCAGTATCGTACTCTGGGGCCAACGTCCTGACTTTC
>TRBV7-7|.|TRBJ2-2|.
CASSHSPLANTGELFF
TGTGCCAGCAGCCATTCACCACTAGCGAACACCGGGGAGCTGTTTTTT
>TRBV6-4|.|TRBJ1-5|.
CASSDSKVDSLNQPQHF
TGTGCCAGCAGTGACTCGAAAGTGGACTCCCTCAATCAGCCCCAGCATTTT
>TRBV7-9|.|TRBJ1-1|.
CASSLGNAVNTEAFF
TGTGCCAGCAGCTTGGGGAACGCAGTCAACACTGAAGCTTTCTTT
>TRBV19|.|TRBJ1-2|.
CACRDEGGYGYTF
TGTGCCTGCCGGGACGAAGGAGGATATGGCTACACCTTC